The next 21 T cell receptor beta chains were all read from a single sample in a study of shared clonotypes between healthy human individuals. Sequencing used immunoSEQ multiplex PCR; TCRdb keeps in-frame clones, though not all of them. The repertoire consists of over 700,000 clones, with about two thirds occurring once and the leading ten covering about 1.8%. The sample taken for sequencing was memory CD4+ T cells sorted from blood. Noted subset: CD45RA-negative fraction. Every receptor here comes from a woman aged 25-40 years in good health.

In DNA, the CDR3 is TGTGCCAGCAGTTTAGAAGGTTCTGAAGCTTTCTTT. As protein: CASSLEGSEAFF. The chain couples TRBV28 to TRBJ1-1; D gene unclear. CDR1 and CDR2 from the germline V gene are MDHEN and SYDVKM. V lost 2 bases, J lost 6 bases, and 7 bases lay in between. The CDR3 is made up of 12 amino acids.

Comments on this clone: A much larger clone differs by one base, so this may be a read error. Other DNA variants within this sample encode the same CDR3. The chain combines TRBV11-2 with TRBJ2-7, with TRBD1 as a possible D gene (6 bases). Looked up from germline, CDR1 is SGHAT and CDR2 is FQNNGV. The V end lost 4 bases, the J end lost 5 bases, and 12 bases lay between the germline ends. The CDR3 runs to 13 residues. CDR3 coding DNA: TGTGCCAGCAGCTCCTACAGGGTACACGAGCAGTACTTC. Translating it yields CASSSYRVHEQYF.

This sequence joins TRBV5-4 and TRBJ1-3; D remains ambiguous. V was shortened by 3 bases and J by 0 bases, with 10 bases between the two germline ends. Germline CDR1 and CDR2: SGHNT and YYREEE (reference sequence). The CDR3 has 15 amino acids. CDR3 in DNA: TGTGCCAGCAGCTCCGCGTACAGCTCTGGAAACACCATATATTTT. Its protein is CASSSAYSSGNTIYF. The variable domain in full, completed from reference TRBV5-4 and TRBJ1-3, reads ETGVTQSPTHLIKTRGQQVTLRCSSQSGHNTVSWYQQALGQGPQFIFQYYREEENGRGNFPPRFSGLQFPNYSSELNVNALELDDSALYLCASSSAYSSGNTIYFGEGSWLTVV.

The rearrangement links TRBV19 to TRBJ1-4; TRBD1 agrees at 12 bases. The CDR3 length is 21 residues. Germline lookup yields CDR1 LNHDA and CDR2 SQIVND (reference sequence). Unmatched junction bases numbered 17, after V lost 6 bases and J lost 0 bases. As DNA, the CDR3 is TGTGCCAGTAGCGAATCGTGGGGACAGGGGGCGAGACACGCAACTAATGAAAAACTGTTTTTT. Amino acid sequence: CASSESWGQGARHATNEKLFF.

This chain links TRBV2 with TRBJ1-2; D is uncertain. The CDR3 length is 16 residues. CDR1 and CDR2 from the germline V gene are SNHLY and FYNNEI. Trimming removed 1 base from V and 2 bases from J, with 14 bases in between. The CDR3 DNA sequence: TGTGCCAGCAGTGAAGAGAGGGTTAGGATAAACTATGGCTACACCTTC. This translates into CASSEERVRINYGYTF.

On this clone: Other DNA sequences within the sample encode an identical CDR3. The gene calls are TRBV19 and TRBJ1-1; D remains unclear. Germline CDR1 reads LNHDA; CDR2 reads SQIVND (reference sequence). V was pared by 1 base and J by 0 bases, with 6 bases between. This CDR3 spans 14 amino acids. In DNA, the CDR3 is TGTGCCAGTAGTATAGGAGGTCTGAACACTGAAGCTTTCTTT. Protein: CASSIGGLNTEAFF.

In its sample, this clone was seen once. This rearrangement joins TRBV20-1 to TRBJ2-3; TRBD1 agrees at 8 bases. With V trimmed by 3 bases and J by 10 bases, 3 bases remained unmatched. CDR1 and CDR2 from the germline V gene are DFQATT and SNEGSKA (reference sequence). This CDR3 spans 11 amino acids. DNA for the CDR3: TGCAGTGCTAGCAGGGGGCAGGCGCAGTATTTT. Translated: CSASRGQAQYF.

The V and J genes are TRBV6-1 and TRBJ1-2, with D perhaps TRBD1 (6 bases). Germline-derived CDR1 and CDR2 are MNHNS and SASEGT. V lost 0 bases and J 11 bases, leaving 16 bases between the germline ends. The CDR3 has 14 residues. CDR3 amino acids: CASSEAGGGMQYTF. The CDR3 nucleotides are TGTGCCAGCAGTGAAGCGGGGGGCGGGATGCAATACACCTTC.

This clone has only a few counts. The chain recombines TRBV5-4 with TRBJ2-4, with D unclear. Germline values: CDR1 SGHNT, CDR2 YYREEE (reference sequence). V shed 4 bases and J shed 2 bases, with 10 bases lying between them. This CDR3 has 14 residues. The chain's CDR3 is CASSLPGPKNIQYF. The DNA of the CDR3 is TGTGCCAGCAGCCTCCCCGGGCCCAAAAACATTCAGTACTTC.

J is TRBJ2-7 and V is TRBV2; 7 bases agree with TRBD1. The CDR3 runs 12 residues. CDR1 and CDR2 (germline): SNHLY, FYNNEI. J gave up 5 bases and V 6 bases, and 4 bases lay outside the gene matches. CDR3 in DNA: TGTGCCAGCAGGGGAACAGGGGACGAGCAGTACTTC. It codes for CASRGTGDEQYF.

This chain's CDR3 is CASSPSPTSGRWSYEQYF. In nucleotides, the CDR3 is TGTGCCAGCAGCCCCTCCCCAACTAGCGGGAGATGGTCCTACGAGCAGTACTTC. The rearrangement links TRBV7-6 to TRBJ2-7; the match to TRBD2 covers 11 bases. Germline CDR1 SGHVS, CDR2 FNYEAQ. CDR3 size: 18 residues. Germline trimming cut 5 bases from V and 1 base from J; bases unmatched to any gene: 13.

The chain uses TRBV28 and TRBJ1-2; 9 bases are a match to TRBD1. The germline CDR1 and CDR2 sequences are MDHEN and SYDVKM. The V segment lost 5 bases and the J segment 10 bases; nucleotides outside the gene matches: 8. CDR3 length: 13 amino acids. For the CDR3, the DNA is TGTGCCAGCAGTATGGGACAGGGCACATCCTACACCTTC. This encodes CASSMGQGTSYTF.

This clone was found once. CDR3 nucleotides: TGTGCCAGCAGTGAAGCGGGCCCCGGGACAGGGGGGAACTATGGCTACACCTTC. Its translation: CASSEAGPGTGGNYGYTF. The chain recombines TRBV6-1 with TRBJ1-2; 11 bases align to TRBD1. The V and J ends lost 0 bases and 2 bases, in that order; junction bases with no gene match: 8. CDR3 length: 18 amino acids. Looked up from germline, CDR1 is MNHNS and CDR2 is SASEGT.

The sample holds one count of this clone. This rearrangement joins TRBV19 to TRBJ2-7; TRBD1 might be the D (6 bases). CDR1 is LNHDA, CDR2 SQIVND, per germline (reference sequence). Trimming stripped 5 bases from V and 6 bases from J, with 17 bases between. CDR3 size: 14 residues. The CDR3 bases are TGTGCCAGTAGTCGCGCGCTCAGGGGACCCGAGCAGTACTTC. Protein product: CASSRALRGPEQYF.

The rearrangement uses TRBV28 and TRBJ2-1; D unresolved. V gave up 1 base and J gave up 11 bases, with 18 bases separating them. This CDR3 spans 15 amino acids. Per germline, CDR1 MDHEN and CDR2 SYDVKM. For the CDR3, the DNA is TGTGCCAGCAGTTTATCGGACGGCCATACAGTGAAGCAGTTCTTC. Protein sequence: CASSLSDGHTVKQFF.

The chain couples TRBV18 to TRBJ1-2; D unresolved. This CDR3 has 14 amino acids. The germline V and J ends were trimmed by 3 bases and 5 bases, with 13 bases remaining between them. The germline gives CDR1 KGHSH, CDR2 LQKENI. CDR3: CASSPEGNPYGYTF. CDR3 DNA sequence: TGTGCCAGCTCACCGGAAGGGAACCCGTATGGCTACACCTTC.

The chain has TRBV5-8 and TRBJ2-5, with TRBD1 as a possible D gene (6 bases). CDR1 is SGHTS and CDR2 is YDEGEE in the germline V gene. The CDR3 contains 15 residues. The germline V and J ends were trimmed by 3 bases and 5 bases, with 17 bases remaining between them. CDR3 loop: CASSSTGTRGETQYF. The CDR3 DNA reads TGTGCCAGCAGCTCGACAGGCACACGTGGGGAGACCCAGTACTTC. Using reference TRBV5-8 and TRBJ2-5 for the parts outside the CDR3, the full variable domain is EAGVTQSPTHLIKTRGQQATLRCSPISGHTSVYWYQQALGLGLQFLLWYDEGEERNRGNFPPRFSGRQFPNYSSELNVNALELEDSALYLCASSSTGTRGETQYFGPGTRLLVL.

The chain is built from TRBV30 and TRBJ2-7; D is undetermined. CDR1 GTSNPN and CDR2 SVGIG come from the germline V gene (reference sequence). This CDR3 has 11 amino acids. V lost 4 bases, J lost 1 base, and 5 bases lay in between. This CDR3 is CAWMLSYEQYF. DNA of the CDR3: TGTGCCTGGATGCTGTCCTACGAGCAGTACTTC.

This chain connects TRBV4-2 to TRBJ2-7; 8 bases match TRBD1. The CDR3 extends over 14 amino acids. The V segment lost 4 bases and the J segment 6 bases; nucleotides outside the gene matches: 8. Germline CDR1 is LGHNA and CDR2 is YNFKEQ. The DNA for the CDR3 is TGTGCCAGCAGCCGGAACGATGGACAGGGCGAGCAGTACTTC. It is translated as CASSRNDGQGEQYF.

The chain couples TRBV7-2 to TRBJ2-5; possible D gene TRBD2, 5 bases. The CDR3 sequence is 16 residues long. Germline lookup yields CDR1 SGHTA and CDR2 FQGNSA. Trimming took 4 bases from V and 0 from J, leaving 15 bases between them. DNA of the CDR3: TGTGCCAGCAGCTCCAGCCGGGATTCTAACCAAGAGACCCAGTACTTC. It translates to CASSSSRDSNQETQYF. Based on the CDR3 plus reference TRBV7-2 and TRBJ2-5, the full variable domain is GAGVSQSPSNKVTEKGKDVELRCDPISGHTALYWYRQSLGQGLEFLIYFQGNSAPDKSGLPSDRFSAERTGGSVSTLTIQRTQQEDSAVYLCASSSSRDSNQETQYFGPGTRLLVL.

This clone has just one count. CDR3 region: CASSQPDRDPGNTIYF. In DNA, the CDR3 is TGCGCCAGCAGCCAACCTGACAGGGACCCTGGAAACACCATATATTTT. This chain joins TRBV4-1 and TRBJ1-3, with 7 nucleotides matching TRBD1. Germline V CDR1 and CDR2: MGHRA, YSYEKL. Germline trimming cut 2 bases from V and 2 bases from J; bases unmatched to any gene: 6. This CDR3 has 16 amino acids.